The clone carrying this T cell receptor (beta chain) showed up just a few times. The sample belongs to a study of Graves' ophthalmopathy and Graves' hyperthyroidism. Investigators amplified TCR beta CDR3 regions from RNA transcripts. Scientists carried out first-round RT-PCR using HTBI primers and then a second-round multiplex PCR. TCRdb recomputed calls from the multiplex PCR reads with MiXCR, one row per CDR3 protein. The profile shows a few hundred thousand distinct CDR3 sequences, about a sixth of them singletons. The hyperthyroidism patients, aged 18 to 65, had been newly diagnosed, with under 2 months' duration. Clinical symptoms, serum thyroxine, TRAb, thyroid ultrasound and orbital computed tomography determined diagnosis. This receptor was identified in an adult woman with stable Graves' hyperthyroidism. Material for sequencing was peripheral blood.

The DNA for the CDR3 is TGTGCCACCAGCAGGGGGGGTGGCACCGGGGAGCTGTTTTTT. Protein: CATSRGGGTGELFF. This chain uses TRBV15 with TRBJ2-2; a possible D gene is TRBD2 (6 bases). Germline V gene sequence: CDR1 LNHNV, CDR2 YYDKDF (reference sequence). V lost 3 bases and J lost 4, with 9 bases in between. The CDR3 covers 14 residues.